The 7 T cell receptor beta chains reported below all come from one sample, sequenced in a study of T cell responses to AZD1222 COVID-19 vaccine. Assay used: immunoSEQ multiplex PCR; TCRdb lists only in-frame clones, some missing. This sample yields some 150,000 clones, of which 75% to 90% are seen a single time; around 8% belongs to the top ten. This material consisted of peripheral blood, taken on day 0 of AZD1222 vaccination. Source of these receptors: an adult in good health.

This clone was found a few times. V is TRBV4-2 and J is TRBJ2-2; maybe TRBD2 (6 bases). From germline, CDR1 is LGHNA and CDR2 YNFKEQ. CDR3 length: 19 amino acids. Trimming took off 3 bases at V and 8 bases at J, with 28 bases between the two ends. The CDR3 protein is CASSHEGPTGDKVPGELFF. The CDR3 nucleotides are TGTGCCAGCAGCCACGAGGGACCCACGGGAGACAAGGTTCCGGGGGAGCTGTTTTTT.

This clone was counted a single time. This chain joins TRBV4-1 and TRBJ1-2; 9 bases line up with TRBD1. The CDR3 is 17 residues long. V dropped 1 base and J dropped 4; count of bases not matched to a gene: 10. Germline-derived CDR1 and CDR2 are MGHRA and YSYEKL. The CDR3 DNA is TGCGCCAGCAGCCAAGGGCTCCCCGGACAGGGGATCTATGGCTACACCTTC. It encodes CASSQGLPGQGIYGYTF.

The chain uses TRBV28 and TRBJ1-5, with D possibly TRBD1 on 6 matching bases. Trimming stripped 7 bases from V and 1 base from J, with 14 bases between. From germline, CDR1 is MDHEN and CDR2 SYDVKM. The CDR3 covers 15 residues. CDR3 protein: CASTQGGISNQPQHF. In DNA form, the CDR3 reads TGTGCCAGCACCCAAGGGGGGATAAGCAATCAGCCCCAGCATTTT.

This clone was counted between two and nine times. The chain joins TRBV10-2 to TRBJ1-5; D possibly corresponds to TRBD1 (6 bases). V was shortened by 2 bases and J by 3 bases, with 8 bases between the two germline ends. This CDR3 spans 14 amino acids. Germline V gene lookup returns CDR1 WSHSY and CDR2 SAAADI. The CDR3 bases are TGCGCCAGCAGTGAGGACAGGCCCAATCAGCCCCAGCATTTT. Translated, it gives CASSEDRPNQPQHF.

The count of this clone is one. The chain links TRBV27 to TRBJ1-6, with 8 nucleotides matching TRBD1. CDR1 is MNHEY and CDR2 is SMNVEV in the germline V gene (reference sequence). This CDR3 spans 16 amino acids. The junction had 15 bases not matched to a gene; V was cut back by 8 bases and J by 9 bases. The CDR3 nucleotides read TGTGCCAGCTCCGACCGGGGGACAGGAGCGGGTTCACCCCTCCACTTT. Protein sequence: CASSDRGTGAGSPLHF.

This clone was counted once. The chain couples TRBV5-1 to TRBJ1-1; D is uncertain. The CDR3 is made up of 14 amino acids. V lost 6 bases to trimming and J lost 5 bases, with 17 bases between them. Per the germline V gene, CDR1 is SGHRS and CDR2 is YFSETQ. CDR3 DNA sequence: TGCGCCAGCACGATCCCTCAGTCTGGGACTGAAGCTTTCTTT. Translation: CASTIPQSGTEAFF.

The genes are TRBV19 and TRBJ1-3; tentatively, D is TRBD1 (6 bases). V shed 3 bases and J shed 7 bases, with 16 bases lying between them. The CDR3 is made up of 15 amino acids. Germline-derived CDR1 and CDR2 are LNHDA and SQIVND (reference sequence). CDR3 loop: CASSISGQKSNTIYF. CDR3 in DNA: TGTGCCAGTAGTATCTCCGGACAGAAGTCCAACACCATATATTTT.